Sequencing of this T cell receptor beta chain was carried out in a study of cytomegalovirus exposure and HLA in healthy donors. Findings and caveats of the study: When analyzed later, a missense DCLRE1C variant was found to be linked to TCR beta V- and J-gene trimming.

The V gene's germline CDR1 is GTSNPN and CDR2 SVGIG (reference sequence). The CDR3 is 14 amino acids. V dropped 2 bases and J dropped 1 base, with 11 bases sitting between them. A word on this clone: Antigen: not known.

Both 60 Vbeta primers and 13 Jbeta primers went into the PCR. Clones were sequenced by immunoSEQ multiplex PCR, and TCRdb holds only the in-frame ones, with some missing. The sample contains some 150,000 clones, around 75% of which appear only once. The rearrangement joins TRBV30 to TRBJ2-5; D possibly corresponds to TRBD2 (5 bases). Sequenced sample: PBMCs. The TCR comes from a human donor in good health. The CDR3 spells CAWSLTRGQETQYF. The CDR3 bases are TGTGCCTGGAGTTTAACTAGAGGCCAAGAGACCCAGTACTTC. Filled out from reference TRBV30 and TRBJ2-5, the complete variable domain reads SQTIHQWPATLVQPVGSPLSLECTVEGTSNPNLYWYRQAAGRGLQLLFYSVGIGQISSEVPQNLSASRPQDRQFILSSKKLLLSDSGFYLCAWSLTRGQETQYFGPGTRLLVL.